Below, 13 T cell receptor beta chains from the same sample are listed, as sequenced in a study of cytomegalovirus exposure and HLA in healthy donors. PCR used 60 Vbeta primers and 13 Jbeta primers. Data came from immunoSEQ multiplex PCR; TCRdb stores just in-frame clones and leaves some out. The data hold about 70,000 clones, with roughly 74% observed a single time. Source material: PBMCs. Receptor source: a human donor in good health.

This clone showed up just a few times. This chain joins TRBV7-8 and TRBJ2-3; maybe TRBD2 (6 bases). Trimming stripped 5 bases from V and 9 bases from J, with 21 bases between. The CDR3 consists of 15 residues. Germline loops: CDR1 SGHVS, CDR2 FQNEAQ. The CDR3 here is CASSDSYNSGFTQYF. CDR3 sequence (DNA): TGTGCCAGCAGCGACTCCTATAATAGCGGTTTCACGCAGTATTTT.

The rearrangement joins TRBV6-1 to TRBJ1-1, with TRBD1 as a possible D gene (6 bases). V was cut by 0 bases and J by 6 bases, with 14 bases left in between. The germline V gene has CDR1 MNHNS and CDR2 SASEGT. The CDR3 totals 15 residues. In nucleotides, the CDR3 is TGTGCCAGCAGTGAAGCTAAGGGGGGGATCGCTGAAGCTTTCTTT. This sequence encodes CASSEAKGGIAEAFF.

The chain carries TRBV10-3 and TRBJ2-5, with 9 bases that match TRBD1. The germline V gene encodes CDR1 ENHRY and CDR2 SYGVKD. V dropped 6 bases and J dropped 4; count of bases not matched to a gene: 6. This CDR3 has 14 residues. The CDR3 nucleotides read TGTGCCATCAGCCCTACAGGGGGCGGAGAGACCCAGTACTTC. Translating it yields CAISPTGGGETQYF.

The chain carries TRBV5-4 and TRBJ1-1; TRBD1 is a possible D gene (5 bases). Germline V CDR1 and CDR2: SGHNT, YYREEE (reference sequence). The CDR3 extends over 16 amino acids. V dropped 0 bases and J dropped 4 bases, with 16 bases sitting between them. The CDR3 protein is CASSLGWTPGGTEAFF. The CDR3 DNA reads TGTGCCAGCAGCTTGGGTTGGACACCCGGGGGCACTGAAGCTTTCTTT.

The V gene is TRBV5-4, the J gene TRBJ2-1; 8 bases line up with TRBD2. This CDR3 is built from 14 residues. The V gene's germline CDR1 is SGHNT and CDR2 YYREEE (reference sequence). V shed 4 bases and J 9 bases; nucleotides not matched to a gene: 9. This CDR3 reads CASSAGLGGTEQFF. The CDR3 nucleotides are TGTGCCAGCAGCGCGGGACTAGGGGGAACTGAGCAGTTCTTC.

The J gene is TRBJ2-5, the V gene TRBV2, with 7 bases aligning to TRBD2. V shed 5 bases and J 4 bases; nucleotides not matched to a gene: 1. Germline V lookup: CDR1 SNHLY, CDR2 FYNNEI. The CDR3 totals 12 residues. The CDR3 DNA follows: TGTGCCAGCAGTCGGGAGGCAGAGACCCAGTACTTC. Residues: CASSREAETQYF.

J is TRBJ2-5 and V is TRBV5-1, with D tentatively TRBD1 (5 bases). The tail of the sequence fits TRBJ2-7 better, so the J call may be wrong. The CDR3 is 13 residues long. From germline, CDR1 is SGHRS and CDR2 YFSETQ. The CDR3 bases are TGCGCCAGCGCTAAGACAGACCCCTACGAGCAGTACTTC. It yields the protein CASAKTDPYEQYF.

The V gene is TRBV13, the J gene TRBJ2-5, with D unresolved. The V end was cut by 8 bases, the J end by 4 bases, with 17 bases between. CDR3 size: 14 residues. Germline CDR1 and CDR2: PRHDT and FYEKMQ (reference sequence). The chain's CDR3 is CASSRVAVGETQYF. The CDR3 DNA reads TGTGCCAGCTCCAGAGTAGCTGTGGGAGAGACCCAGTACTTC.

Worth noting for this clone: A read error may produce the germline difference seen at one junction end. The chain joins TRBV7-7 to TRBJ1-4; no firm D call. CDR1 is SSHAT, CDR2 FNYEAQ, per germline (reference sequence). The CDR3 runs to 13 residues. The CDR3, as DNA: TGTGCTAGCAGTTCTGGGCAGGATGAAAAACTGTTTTTT. Encoded protein: CASSSGQDEKLFF.

Only a few counts were recorded for this clone. The V gene is TRBV29-1, the J gene TRBJ1-1; the D is unclear. This CDR3 spans 13 amino acids. Deletions cut 4 bases from V and 4 bases from J, with 13 bases between. Germline V CDR1 and CDR2: SQVTM, ANQGSEA. CDR3 DNA sequence: TGCAGCGTTGTAAGGTCAACGGGCACTGAAGCTTTCTTT. It specifies CSVVRSTGTEAFF.

The chain couples TRBV5-4 to TRBJ2-1; perhaps TRBD1 as D (6 bases). This CDR3 has 14 residues. V was shortened by 7 bases and J by 0 bases, with 11 bases between the two germline ends. Germline V gene sequence: CDR1 SGHNT, CDR2 YYREEE (reference sequence). The CDR3 region is CASGWGRSYNEQFF. CDR3 sequence (DNA): TGTGCCAGCGGATGGGGGCGCTCCTACAATGAGCAGTTCTTC.

The chain uses TRBV5-1 and TRBJ2-5, with TRBD1 matching 8 bases. There are 15 residues in the CDR3. J was trimmed by 4 bases and V by 2 bases; bases with no gene match: 7. The germline CDR1 and CDR2 sequences are SGHRS and YFSETQ. The CDR3 DNA sequence: TGCGCCAGCAGCTTAATGCTCGGACAGGGAGAGACCCAGTACTTC. This sequence encodes CASSLMLGQGETQYF.

The chain links TRBV27 to TRBJ1-1; the match to TRBD1 covers 8 bases. The V segment lost 3 bases and the J segment 3 bases; nucleotides outside the gene matches: 3. The germline V gene has CDR1 MNHEY and CDR2 SMNVEV (reference sequence). This CDR3 contains 14 residues. This CDR3 reads CASSFYRGDTEAFF. For the CDR3, the DNA is TGTGCCAGCAGTTTCTACAGGGGGGACACTGAAGCTTTCTTT.